This entry lists 13 T cell receptor beta chains sequenced from one sample in a study of CD8+ T cells in alopecia areata. Treatment defined: oral pan-JAK inhibitor, 5-10 mg twice daily. Reverse transcribed after extraction, RNA yielded cDNA as the sequencing template. Using immunoSEQ multiplex PCR, the repertoire was profiled, and TCRdb retains in-frame clones only, with some absent. The table has about 60,000 clones, roughly 50% seen once; the top ten hold roughly 20%. The material sequenced was CD8+ T cells sorted from blood, taken around week 37, from a patient treated with tofacitinib. The receptors derive from a human donor with alopecia areata.

In its sample, this clone was seen a few times. The gene calls are TRBV13 and TRBJ2-1; weak D call: TRBD2 (5 bases). Trimming removed 3 bases at V and 1 base at J, with 13 bases between. This CDR3 comprises 16 residues. From germline, CDR1 is PRHDT and CDR2 FYEKMQ (reference sequence). Here the CDR3 reads CASSFMTNRSYNEQFF. DNA for the CDR3: TGTGCCAGCAGCTTCATGACTAATCGGTCCTACAATGAGCAGTTCTTC.

The rearrangement links TRBV4-1 to TRBJ1-1; 11 nucleotides agree with TRBD1. CDR1 and CDR2 (germline): MGHRA, YSYEKL. V was clipped by 3 bases and J by 1 base; unmatched bases: 4. This CDR3 contains 16 residues. For the CDR3, the DNA is TGCGCCAGCAGCCAGGACAGGGGGCTTGGGAACACTGAAGCTTTCTTT. Translation gives CASSQDRGLGNTEAFF.

Only a few counts were recorded for this clone. The rearrangement links TRBV4-1 to TRBJ1-2; 7 bases are a match to TRBD1. With 1 base clipped from V and 8 bases from J, the junction kept 10 bases outside the gene matches. The CDR3 covers 15 residues. Germline assignment: CDR1 MGHRA and CDR2 YSYEKL. CDR3 region: CASSQGRDRVGGYTF. CDR3 DNA sequence: TGCGCCAGCAGCCAAGGCCGTGACAGGGTAGGCGGCTACACCTTC.

The chain couples TRBV7-9 to TRBJ1-2; perhaps TRBD1 as D (5 bases). Germline V CDR1 and CDR2: SEHNR, FQNEAQ (reference sequence). CDR3 length: 12 amino acids. V lost 5 bases and J 8 bases, leaving 12 bases between the germline ends. CDR3 bases: TGTGCCAGCAGCCCCAGGGAGGAGGGCTACACCTTC. This translates into CASSPREEGYTF. Together with reference TRBV7-9 and TRBJ1-2, the CDR3 gives the full variable domain: DTGVSQNPRHKITKRGQNVTFRCDPISEHNRLYWYRQTLGQGPEFLTYFQNEAQLEKSRLLSDRFSAERPKGSFSTLEIQRTEQGDSAMYLCASSPREEGYTFGSGTRLTVV.

In its sample, this clone was seen a few times. The J gene is TRBJ1-3, the V gene TRBV13; D unresolved. V was trimmed by 5 bases and J by 2 bases, leaving 16 bases between them. Germline V gene data show CDR1 as PRHDT and CDR2 as FYEKMQ (reference sequence). The CDR3 loop spans 16 amino acids. The CDR3 loop is CASSPPDETPGNTIYF. The CDR3 region has the DNA TGTGCCAGCAGCCCTCCGGACGAGACACCTGGAAACACCATATATTTT.

The V call is TRBV7-2, the J call TRBJ1-2; possibly TRBD1 for D (6 bases). The CDR3 covers 13 residues. Germline CDR1 and CDR2: SGHTA and FQGNSA. V gave up 11 bases and J gave up 3 bases, with 16 bases separating them. CDR3 sequence: CAVRADSYYGYTF. CDR3 coding DNA: TGTGCCGTGCGCGCGGACAGTTACTATGGCTACACCTTC.

The V and J genes are TRBV30 and TRBJ2-1; 8 nucleotides align to TRBD2. Germline lookup yields CDR1 GTSNPN and CDR2 SVGIG (reference sequence). The V gene end was trimmed by 1 base and the J gene end by 3 bases; junction bases not matched to a gene: 5. CDR3 size: 15 residues. The CDR3 coding sequence is TGTGCCTGGAGTGCGACTAGCGCAATCTACAATGAGCAGTTCTTC. Protein sequence: CAWSATSAIYNEQFF.

This clone was counted between two and nine times. This chain connects TRBV29-1 to TRBJ2-2; no reliable D call. This CDR3 comprises 11 residues. The ends were cut back, 6 bases at V and 5 bases at J, with 7 bases in the middle. Looked up from germline, CDR1 is SQVTM and CDR2 is ANQGSEA. The CDR3 is CSVVRTGELFF. The CDR3 coding sequence is TGCAGCGTGGTGAGGACCGGGGAGCTGTTTTTT.

This clone was picked up a small number of times. This rearrangement joins TRBV9 to TRBJ2-5; tentatively, D is TRBD1 (5 bases). Germline CDR1 is SGDLS and CDR2 is YYNGEE. The CDR3 has 13 amino acids. Deletions cut 3 bases from V and 13 bases from J, with 19 bases between. The DNA of the CDR3 is TGTGCCAGCAGCGACGGATCCGGTCGACAGTTGTACTTC. This translates into CASSDGSGRQLYF.

The table lists this clone with a few counts. The chain joins TRBV19 to TRBJ2-1; D not certain. The V gene lost 1 base and the J gene lost 9 bases, with 7 bases spanning the gap. Looked up from germline, CDR1 is LNHDA and CDR2 is SQIVND (reference sequence). The CDR3 runs to 12 residues. CDR3 sequence (DNA): TGTGCCAGTAGTATAGCCGGAAGTGAGCAGTTCTTC. It specifies CASSIAGSEQFF.

This clone turned up a few times. The V and J genes are TRBV13 and TRBJ1-1; TRBD1 matches 7 bases. Germline-derived CDR1 and CDR2 are PRHDT and FYEKMQ (reference sequence). The CDR3 extends over 14 amino acids. The ends lost 4 bases at V and 6 bases at J; junction bases unmatched: 8. This chain's CDR3 is CASSSGTVVPEAFF. The CDR3 bases are TGTGCCAGCAGCTCCGGGACAGTTGTACCTGAAGCTTTCTTT.

This clone has just one count. The V call is TRBV5-5, the J call TRBJ2-2, with D unresolved. The germline CDR1 and CDR2 sequences are SGHKS and YYEKEE (reference sequence). This CDR3 has 13 amino acids. Trimming shortened V by 2 bases and J by 6 bases, and 8 bases separated the two germline ends. CDR3 sequence: CASSLYPPGELFF. The CDR3 DNA sequence: TGTGCCAGCAGCTTATATCCTCCCGGGGAGCTGTTTTTT.

This clone was recorded at least ten times. V usage is TRBV6-4 and J usage is TRBJ2-6; 9 bases are a match to TRBD1. V shed 7 bases and J 0 bases; nucleotides not matched to a gene: 4. The germline V gene encodes CDR1 MRHNA and CDR2 SNTAGT. This CDR3 comprises 16 residues. The DNA for the CDR3 is TGTGCCAGCACTCGGGACAGGGACTCTGGGGCCAACGTCCTGACTTTC. This encodes CASTRDRDSGANVLTF.